This T cell receptor (beta chain) originates from a study of HIV-infected patients and healthy controls. This CDR3 spans 15 amino acids. Germline CDR1 reads LGHNA; CDR2 reads YSLEER. The V gene end was trimmed by 0 bases and the J gene end by 14 bases; junction bases not matched to a gene: 10. Alpha and beta constant-region primers primed reverse transcription of around 540 ng RNA. Alpha and beta chain libraries were made separately by chain-specific third strand synthesis with multiplexing indices. The library had 12-nucleotide molecular identifiers formed by two random hexamers joined together. TCRdb processed the 5' RACE reads anew with MiXCR; each CDR3 protein has one entry. The sample has 9,500 to 15,000 distinct CDR3 sequences, 9.3% seen once. This clonotype came up many times. No cell fractionation was done, so the repertoire covers all unsorted peripheral blood T cells.

The chain is built from TRBV4-3 and TRBJ2-1; 10 nucleotides match TRBD2. Sequenced material: blood, taken before antiretroviral therapy. This TCR derives from an adult with HIV infection. The donor label of this sample is uncertain. The chain's CDR3 is CASSQDLERGGAEFF. The DNA for the CDR3 is TGCGCCAGCAGCCAAGATCTGGAGCGGGGGGGCGCGGAGTTCTTC.